This T cell receptor (beta chain) originates from a study of metastatic and nonmetastatic thyroid tumors. Across the study: Thyroid patients, malignant and benign, had repertoires compared across blood and tumor or nodule tissue. Study outcomes and limitations: For both blood and tumor, malignant thyroid tumors reportedly showed significantly higher TCR beta diversity than benign nodules did.

There are many counts of this clone. The antigen is not known. TCRdb re-clonotyped the PCR reads via MiXCR. The data show about 33,000 clones, 15% to 20% seen once. No treatment of any kind had been given to any patient before thyroid surgery. Trimming removed 7 bases at V and 1 base at J, with 13 bases between. The CDR3 is made up of 14 amino acids. The V gene's germline CDR1 is MDHEN and CDR2 SYDVKM. The TCR comes from a female donor with papillary thyroid cancer or a benign thyroid nodule (not recorded which). Some clones in this sample may be carry-over from other donors' samples. The V call is TRBV28, the J call TRBJ2-5, with D possibly called TRBD1 or TRBD2 (6 bases each). The sample consisted of blood. The CDR3 protein is CASKGDGGQETQYF. DNA of the CDR3: TGTGCCAGCAAGGGGGACGGGGGCCAAGAGACCCAGTACTTC. The complete variable domain, with remaining parts taken from reference TRBV28 and TRBJ2-5, reads DVKVTQSSRYLVKRTGEKVFLECVQDMDHENMFWYRQDPGLGLRLIYFSYDVKMKEKGDIPEGYSVSREKKERFSLILESASTNQTSMYLCASKGDGGQETQYFGPGTRLLVL.